This T cell receptor beta chain was profiled in a study of cytomegalovirus exposure and HLA in healthy donors. The study, taken as a whole, reports: According to a subsequent analysis, TCR clusters identified in the first cohort showed a tendency to co-occur across the 100 to 150 validation repertoires.

Only in-frame clones appear in the TCRdb table, and some are missing; sequencing was by immunoSEQ multiplex PCR. The table shows about 340,000 clones, with approximately 90% occurring only once. A note on this clone: What it binds is not known.

With V trimmed by 5 bases and J by 5 bases, 7 bases remained unmatched. CDR1 is MDHEN, CDR2 SYDVKM, per germline. The CDR3 consists of 15 residues. The genes are TRBV28 and TRBJ2-5; TRBD1 matches at 11 bases. The receptor comes from a woman under 30 in good health and CMV-seronegative. Sequencing used PBMCs. CDR3 residues: CASSRGTGGMETQYF. CDR3 nucleotide sequence: TGTGCCAGCAGTCGAGGGACAGGGGGTATGGAGACCCAGTACTTC.